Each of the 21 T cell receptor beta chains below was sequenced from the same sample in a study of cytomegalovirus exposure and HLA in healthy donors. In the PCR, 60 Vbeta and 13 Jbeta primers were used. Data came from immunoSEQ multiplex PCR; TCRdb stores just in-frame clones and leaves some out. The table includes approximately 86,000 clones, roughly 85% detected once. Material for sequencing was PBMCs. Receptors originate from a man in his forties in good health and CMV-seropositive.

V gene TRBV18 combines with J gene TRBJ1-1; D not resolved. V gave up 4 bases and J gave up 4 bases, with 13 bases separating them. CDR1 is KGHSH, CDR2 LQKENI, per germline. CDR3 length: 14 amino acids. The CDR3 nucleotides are TGTGCCAGCTCACTGAAGCCCTTAAGCACTGAAGCTTTCTTT. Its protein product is CASSLKPLSTEAFF. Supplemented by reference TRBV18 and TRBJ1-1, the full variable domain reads NAGVMQNPRHLVRRRGQEARLRCSPMKGHSHVYWYRQLPEEGLKFMVYLQKENIIDESGMPKERFSAEFPKEGPSILRIQQVVRGDSAAYFCASSLKPLSTEAFFGQGTRLTVV.

CDR3: CASSSLGGTGELFF. In DNA, the CDR3 is TGTGCCAGCAGCTCCCTCGGGGGTACCGGGGAGCTGTTTTTT. The V gene is TRBV13, the J gene TRBJ2-2, with D perhaps matching TRBD2 (6 bases). Trimming shortened V by 4 bases and J by 5 bases, and 11 bases separated the two germline ends. This CDR3 has 14 residues. Per germline, CDR1 PRHDT and CDR2 FYEKMQ (reference sequence).

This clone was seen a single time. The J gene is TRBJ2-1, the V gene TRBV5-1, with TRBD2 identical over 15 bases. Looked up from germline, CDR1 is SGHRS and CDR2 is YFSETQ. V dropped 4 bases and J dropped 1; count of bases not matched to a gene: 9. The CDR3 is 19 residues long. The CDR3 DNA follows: TGCGCCAGCAGCCGGACTAGCGGGAGGGCCCTATCTTCCTACAATGAGCAGTTCTTC. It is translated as CASSRTSGRALSSYNEQFF.

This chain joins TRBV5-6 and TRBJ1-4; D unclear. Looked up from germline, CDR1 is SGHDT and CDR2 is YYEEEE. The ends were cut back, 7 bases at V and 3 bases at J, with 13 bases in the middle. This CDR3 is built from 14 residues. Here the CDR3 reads CASGMAGSNEKLFF. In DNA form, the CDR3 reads TGTGCCAGCGGAATGGCGGGGTCTAATGAAAAACTGTTTTTT.

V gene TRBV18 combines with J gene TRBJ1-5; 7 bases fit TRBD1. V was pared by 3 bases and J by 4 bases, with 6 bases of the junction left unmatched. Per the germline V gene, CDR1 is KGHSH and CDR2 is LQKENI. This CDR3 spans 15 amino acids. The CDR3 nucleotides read TGTGCCAGCTCACCCCGACAGGGTGAGAATCAGCCCCAGCATTTT. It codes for CASSPRQGENQPQHF.

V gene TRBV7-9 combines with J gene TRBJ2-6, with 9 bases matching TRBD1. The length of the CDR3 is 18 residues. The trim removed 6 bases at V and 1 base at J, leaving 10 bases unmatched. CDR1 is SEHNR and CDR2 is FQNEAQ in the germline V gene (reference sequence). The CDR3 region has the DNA TGTGCCAGCAGTAACGACAGGGGGTTTAAATCTGGGGCCAACGTCCTGACTTTC. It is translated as CASSNDRGFKSGANVLTF.

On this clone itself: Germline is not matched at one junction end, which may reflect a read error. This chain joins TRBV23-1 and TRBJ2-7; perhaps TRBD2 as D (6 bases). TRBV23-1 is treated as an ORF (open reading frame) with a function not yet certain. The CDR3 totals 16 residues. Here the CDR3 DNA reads TGCGCCAGCAGCAAAGGAGCTGTGGCGGGGATCATGAGGTGGCACTTC. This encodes CASSKGAVAGIMRWHF.

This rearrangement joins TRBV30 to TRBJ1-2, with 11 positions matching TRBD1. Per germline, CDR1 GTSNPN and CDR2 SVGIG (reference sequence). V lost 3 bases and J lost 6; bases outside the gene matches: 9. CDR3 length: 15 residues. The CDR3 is CAWRWTGGTRNGYTF. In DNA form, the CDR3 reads TGTGCCTGGAGGTGGACAGGGGGCACGCGGAATGGCTACACCTTC. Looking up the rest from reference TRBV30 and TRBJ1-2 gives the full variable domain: SQTIHQWPATLVQPVGSPLSLECTVEGTSNPNLYWYRQAAGRGLQLLFYSVGIGQISSEVPQNLSASRPQDRQFILSSKKLLLSDSGFYLCAWRWTGGTRNGYTFGSGTRLTVV.

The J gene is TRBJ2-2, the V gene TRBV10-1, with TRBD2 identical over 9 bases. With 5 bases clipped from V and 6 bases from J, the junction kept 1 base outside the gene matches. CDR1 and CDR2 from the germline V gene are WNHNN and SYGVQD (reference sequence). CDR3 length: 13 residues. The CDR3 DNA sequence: TGCGCCAGCAGTTTAGCGGGGGCCGGGGAGCTGTTTTTT. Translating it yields CASSLAGAGELFF.

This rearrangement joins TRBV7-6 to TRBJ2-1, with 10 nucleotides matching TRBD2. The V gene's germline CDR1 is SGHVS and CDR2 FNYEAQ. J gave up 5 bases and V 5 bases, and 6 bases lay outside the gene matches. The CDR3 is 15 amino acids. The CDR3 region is CASSPSGGGHNEQFF. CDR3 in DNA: TGTGCCAGCAGCCCCAGCGGGGGGGGCCACAATGAGCAGTTCTTC.

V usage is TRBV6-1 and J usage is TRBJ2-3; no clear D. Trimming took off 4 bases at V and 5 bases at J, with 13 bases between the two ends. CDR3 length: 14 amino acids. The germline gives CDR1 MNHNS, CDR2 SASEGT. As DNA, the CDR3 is TGTGCCAGCAGTGCCGGCGGTGTTCTAGATACGCAGTATTTT. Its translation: CASSAGGVLDTQYF.

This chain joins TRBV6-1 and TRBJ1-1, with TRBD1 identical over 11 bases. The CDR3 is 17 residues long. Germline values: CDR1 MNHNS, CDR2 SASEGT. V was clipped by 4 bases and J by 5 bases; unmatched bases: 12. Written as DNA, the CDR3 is TGTGCCAGCAGTGCCACCGAGAGAGGACAGGGGGCAACTGAAGCTTTCTTT. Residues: CASSATERGQGATEAFF.

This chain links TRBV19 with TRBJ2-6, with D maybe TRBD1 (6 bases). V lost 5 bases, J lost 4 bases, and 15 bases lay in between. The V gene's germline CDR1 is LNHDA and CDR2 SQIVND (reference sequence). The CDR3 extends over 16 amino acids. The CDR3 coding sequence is TGTGCCAGTAGTGCGATACAGGGATCCGGGGCCAACGTCCTGACTTTC. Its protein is CASSAIQGSGANVLTF.

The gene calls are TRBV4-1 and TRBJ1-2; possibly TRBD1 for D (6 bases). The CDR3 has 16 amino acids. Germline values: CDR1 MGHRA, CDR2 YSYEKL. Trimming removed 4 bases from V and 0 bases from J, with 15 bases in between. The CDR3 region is CASSLTADRTNYGYTF. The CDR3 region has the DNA TGCGCCAGCAGCCTTACCGCGGACAGAACTAACTATGGCTACACCTTC.

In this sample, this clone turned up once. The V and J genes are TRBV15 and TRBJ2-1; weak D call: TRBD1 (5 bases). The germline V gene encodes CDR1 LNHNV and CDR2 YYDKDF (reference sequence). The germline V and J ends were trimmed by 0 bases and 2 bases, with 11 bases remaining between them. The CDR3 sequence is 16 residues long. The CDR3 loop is CATSRDSETAYNEQFF. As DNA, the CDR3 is TGTGCCACCAGCAGAGACTCTGAGACAGCCTACAATGAGCAGTTCTTC.

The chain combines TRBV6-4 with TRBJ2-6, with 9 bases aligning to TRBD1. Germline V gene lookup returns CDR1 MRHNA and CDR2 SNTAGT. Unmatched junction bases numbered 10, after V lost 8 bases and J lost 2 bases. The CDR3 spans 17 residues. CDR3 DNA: TGTGCCAGCTGCGGGACAGGGAATGGGCCTGGGGCCAACGTCCTGACTTTC. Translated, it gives CASCGTGNGPGANVLTF.

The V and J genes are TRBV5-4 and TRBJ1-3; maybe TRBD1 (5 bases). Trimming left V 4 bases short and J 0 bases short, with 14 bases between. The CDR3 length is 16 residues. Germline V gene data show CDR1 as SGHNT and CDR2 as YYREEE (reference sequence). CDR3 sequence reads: CASSVSQGNSGNTIYF. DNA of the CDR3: TGTGCCAGCAGCGTATCCCAGGGTAACTCTGGAAACACCATATATTTT.

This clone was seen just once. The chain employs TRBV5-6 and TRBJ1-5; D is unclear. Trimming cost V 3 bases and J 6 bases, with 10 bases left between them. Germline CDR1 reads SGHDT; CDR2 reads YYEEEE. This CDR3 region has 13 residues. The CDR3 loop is CASSSLGSQPQHF. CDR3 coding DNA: TGTGCCAGCAGCTCTTTGGGCTCTCAGCCCCAGCATTTT.

The CDR3 DNA is TGTGCCAGCAATGGACAGGGATTCAATCAGCCCCAGCATTTT. Amino acids: CASNGQGFNQPQHF. V is TRBV2 and J is TRBJ1-5; 8 bases match TRBD1. The CDR3 extends over 14 amino acids. Germline CDR1 and CDR2: SNHLY and FYNNEI. The V and J ends lost 7 bases and 3 bases, in that order; junction bases with no gene match: 5.

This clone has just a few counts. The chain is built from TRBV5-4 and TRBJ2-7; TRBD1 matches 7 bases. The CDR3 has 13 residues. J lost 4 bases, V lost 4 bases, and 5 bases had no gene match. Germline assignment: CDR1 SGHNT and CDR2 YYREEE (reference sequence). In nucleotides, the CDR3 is TGTGCCAGCAGCCGAGGGACAGAATACGAGCAGTACTTC. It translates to CASSRGTEYEQYF.

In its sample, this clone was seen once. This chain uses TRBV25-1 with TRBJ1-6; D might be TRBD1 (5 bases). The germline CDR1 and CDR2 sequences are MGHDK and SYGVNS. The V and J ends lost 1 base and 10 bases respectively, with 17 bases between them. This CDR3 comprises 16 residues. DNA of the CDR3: TGTGCCAGCAGTGAATTTAAGGGTCTTCCAGGGTCACCCCTCCACTTT. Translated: CASSEFKGLPGSPLHF. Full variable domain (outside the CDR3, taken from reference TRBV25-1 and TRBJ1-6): EADIYQTPRYLVIGTGKKITLECSQTMGHDKMYWYQQDPGMELHLIHYSYGVNSTEKGDLSSESTVSRIRTEHFPLTLESARPSHTSQYLCASSEFKGLPGSPLHFGNGTRLTVT.